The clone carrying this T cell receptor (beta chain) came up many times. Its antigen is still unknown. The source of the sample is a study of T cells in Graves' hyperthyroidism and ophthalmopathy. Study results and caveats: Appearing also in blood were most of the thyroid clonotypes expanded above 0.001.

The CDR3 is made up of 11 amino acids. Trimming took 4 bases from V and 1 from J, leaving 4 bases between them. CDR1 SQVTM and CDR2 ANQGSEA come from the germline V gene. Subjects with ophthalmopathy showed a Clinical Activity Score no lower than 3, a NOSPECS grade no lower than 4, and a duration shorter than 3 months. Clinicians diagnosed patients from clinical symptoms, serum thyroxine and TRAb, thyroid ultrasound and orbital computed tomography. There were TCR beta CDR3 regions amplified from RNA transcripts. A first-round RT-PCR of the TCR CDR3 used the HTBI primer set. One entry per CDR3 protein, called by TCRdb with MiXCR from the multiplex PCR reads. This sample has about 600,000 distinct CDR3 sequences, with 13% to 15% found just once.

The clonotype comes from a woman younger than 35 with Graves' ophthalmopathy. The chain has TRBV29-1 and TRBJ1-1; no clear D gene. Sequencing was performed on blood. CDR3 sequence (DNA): TGCAGCGTTGTCTGGAACACTGAAGCTTTCTTT. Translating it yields CSVVWNTEAFF.